This TCR beta chain emerged from a study of a mutant IDH1 vaccine in newly diagnosed glioma. Turning to the study itself: The vaccination schedule gave patients eight doses in weeks 1, 3, 5, 7, 11, 15, 19 and 23. Beginning 4-6 weeks after radiotherapy alone, or with temozolomide cycles, vaccination took place.

This table comes from immunoSEQ multiplex PCR, and its TCRdb copy is limited to in-frame clones, with some not included. The sample consists of fewer than 150,000 clones, roughly 90% of them appearing once. In its sample, this clone was seen a few times. Its antigen is as yet unknown. CDR1 is SGDLS and CDR2 is YYNGEE in the germline V gene. The CDR3 runs 13 residues. V dropped 1 base and J dropped 7 bases, with 11 bases sitting between them. Time point here: week 11, during vaccination. In the vaccine, a single dose held 300 ug of the mutant IDH1 20-mer peptide, along with topical imiquimod. The J gene is TRBJ1-1, the V gene TRBV9; TRBD1 might be the D (6 bases). This sequence originates from a woman between 50 and 59 years old with glioma. The specimen was PBMCs, collected from a glioma patient whose treatment included an IDH1 peptide vaccine. CDR3 loop: CASSVQGNGEAFF. DNA for the CDR3: TGTGCCAGCAGCGTACAGGGGAATGGTGAAGCTTTCTTT. The variable domain in full, with the rest retrieved from reference TRBV9 and TRBJ1-1, is DSGVTQTPKHLITATGQRVTLRCSPRSGDLSVYWYQQSLDQGLQFLIQYYNGEERAKGNILERFSAQQFPDLHSELNLSSLELGDSALYFCASSVQGNGEAFFGQGTRLTVV.